This T cell receptor beta chain was sequenced in a study of blood T cell repertoires in COVID-19. Study details: COVID-19 samples, acute and convalescent, were from the United States, Italy and Spain.

Method: immunoSEQ multiplex PCR; TCRdb's copy keeps in-frame clones and lacks some. This table has around 260,000 clones, around four fifths appearing once. V shed 0 bases and J 4 bases; nucleotides not matched to a gene: 4. Germline CDR1 SGHKS, CDR2 YYEKEE (reference sequence). The CDR3 contains 15 residues. Sequencing used peripheral blood. The chain carries TRBV5-5 and TRBJ2-5; TRBD2 agrees at 9 bases. The TCR sequence derives from a man aged 60-69 years who had recovered from COVID-19. CDR3: CASSLVPAGGETQYF. CDR3 DNA sequence: TGTGCCAGCAGCTTGGTCCCAGCGGGAGGAGAGACCCAGTACTTC.